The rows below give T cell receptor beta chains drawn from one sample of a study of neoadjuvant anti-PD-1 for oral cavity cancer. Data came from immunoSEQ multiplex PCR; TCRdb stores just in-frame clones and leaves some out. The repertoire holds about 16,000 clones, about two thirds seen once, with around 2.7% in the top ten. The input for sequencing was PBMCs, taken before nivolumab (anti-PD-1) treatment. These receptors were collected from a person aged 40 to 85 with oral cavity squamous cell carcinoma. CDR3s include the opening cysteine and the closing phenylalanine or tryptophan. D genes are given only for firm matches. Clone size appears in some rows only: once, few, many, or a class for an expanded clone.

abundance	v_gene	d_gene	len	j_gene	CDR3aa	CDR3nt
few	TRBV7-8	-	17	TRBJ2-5	CASSRTRVWGTRETQYF	TGTGCCAGCAGCCGTACAAGGGTGTGGGGAACAAGGGAGACCCAGTACTTC
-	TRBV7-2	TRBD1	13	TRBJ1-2	CASSRTGFDGYTF	TGTGCCAGCAGTCGGACAGGGTTTGATGGCTACACCTTC
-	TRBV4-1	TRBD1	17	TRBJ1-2	CASSQDTGTGLNYGYTF	TGCGCCAGCAGCCAAGATACTGGGACAGGGCTGAACTATGGCTACACCTTC
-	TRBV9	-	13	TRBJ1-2	CASSPEGVQGYTF	TGTGCCAGCAGCCCGGAGGGGGTGCAGGGCTACACCTTC
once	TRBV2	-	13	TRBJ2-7	CASRGTFSYEQYF	TGTGCCAGCAGGGGGACTTTCTCCTACGAGCAGTACTTC
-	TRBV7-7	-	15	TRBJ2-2	CASSLGTPYTGELFF	TGTGCCAGCAGCTTAGGGACCCCTTACACCGGGGAGCTGTTTTTT
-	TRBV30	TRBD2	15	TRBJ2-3	CAWNKLAGVVDTQYF	TGTGCCTGGAACAAACTAGCGGGGGTTGTAGATACGCAGTATTTT
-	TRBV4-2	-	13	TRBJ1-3	CASSQESGNTIYF	TGTGCCAGCAGCCAAGAGTCCGGAAACACCATATATTTT
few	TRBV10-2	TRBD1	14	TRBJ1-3	CASTRGLDGNTIYF	TGCGCCAGCACAAGGGGGCTTGATGGAAACACCATATATTTT
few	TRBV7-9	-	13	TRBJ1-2	CASRARGDYGYTF	TGTGCCAGCAGGGCCAGGGGCGACTATGGCTACACCTTC